This TCR beta chain was identified during a study of PD-L1 blockade in urothelial cancer. Germline loops: CDR1 SGHTA, CDR2 FQGNSA. This CDR3 contains 15 residues. The V end lost 1 base, the J end lost 7 bases, and 17 bases lay between the germline ends. Time point here: pretreatment peripheral blood. Every PCR was spiked with synthetic TCR analog templates. Profiled with immunoSEQ multiplex PCR; TCRdb holds only in-frame clones, not every one. The data show about 95,000 clones, roughly 90% seen once. The TCR comes from a man aged 60-69 years with urothelial cancer. The rearrangement joins TRBV7-2 to TRBJ2-7; possible D gene TRBD2, 5 bases. Sequenced here: PBMCs, sampled around atezolizumab (anti-PD-L1) treatment. The CDR3 spells CASSLVSSGGREQYF. DNA for the CDR3: TGTGCCAGCAGCTTAGTCTCGAGCGGTGGTCGTGAGCAGTACTTC.